What follows are 7 T cell receptor beta chains derived from one specimen sequenced in a study of CD8 T cells in ankylosing spondylitis (TCRdb year 2017). The study at large found these results: Blood from ankylosing spondylitis patients appeared to be characterized by a TCR beta motif composed of eight or nine highly homologous amino acid variants.

Libraries were prepared through 5' RACE. The data were produced on an Illumina HiSeq 2500. TCRdb handled the public reads itself, with Q25 trimming in fastp and clone calling in MiXCR, and kept productive beta chains. Entries that share a CDR3 protein sequence are merged under the most common genes and DNA. For this sample the table gives about 840,000 distinct CDR3 sequences, of which over 9.5% were detected only once. The biggest ten clones account for about 0.5% of the sample. These receptors have no identified antigens. The sample taken for sequencing was blood, either unsorted or a sorted T cell fraction (not recorded which). These receptor sequences come from a male donor with ankylosing spondylitis.

This clonotype was seen at least ten times. V usage is TRBV5-1 and J usage is TRBJ2-3; 13 bases align to TRBD2. This CDR3 spans 17 amino acids. V lost 4 bases and J lost 2; bases outside the gene matches: 7. Germline V gives CDR1 SGHRS, CDR2 YFSETQ. Written as DNA, the CDR3 is TGCGCCAGCAGCAGCCGACTAGCGGGGGGTCACACAGATACGCAGTATTTT. This codes for CASSSRLAGGHTDTQYF.

This clonotype was recorded at least ten times. The rearrangement links TRBV29-1 to TRBJ2-1, with 7 bases fitting TRBD1. V lost 4 bases, J lost 9 bases, and 12 bases stayed unmatched. The germline V gene has CDR1 SQVTM and CDR2 ANQGSEA. This CDR3 has 14 residues. The CDR3 loop reads CSVVPRGFNFEQFF. DNA of the CDR3: TGCAGCGTTGTTCCCAGGGGGTTCAACTTTGAGCAGTTCTTC.

Ten or more counts support this clonotype. V usage is TRBV6-2 or TRBV6-3 and J usage is TRBJ2-3; D may be TRBD1 (6 bases). Germline lookup yields CDR1 MNHEY and CDR2 SVGEGT. This CDR3 spans 11 amino acids. V gave up 10 bases and J gave up 4 bases, with 9 bases separating them. CDR3 loop: CATGQPDTQYF. CDR3 sequence (DNA): TGTGCCACCGGACAGCCAGATACGCAGTATTTT.

The chain couples TRBV3-1 to TRBJ2-3; D uncertain. CDR3 size: 14 residues. CDR1 is LGHDT and CDR2 is YNNKEL in the germline V gene (reference sequence). The ends were cut back, 1 base at V and 2 bases at J, with 7 bases in the middle. The CDR3 is CASSQVGITDTQYF. The CDR3 bases are TGTGCCAGCAGCCAAGTGGGGATCACAGATACGCAGTATTTT.

This clonotype was found many times. The rearrangement uses TRBV12-3 or TRBV12-4 and TRBJ1-1; D is uncertain. The CDR3 covers 12 residues. Trimming pared 1 base from V and 5 bases from J, leaving 5 bases between. The CDR3: CASSLGKTEAFF. The CDR3 nucleotides read TGTGCCAGCAGTTTAGGGAAAACTGAAGCTTTCTTT.

This clonotype was seen a few times. The gene calls are TRBV12-3 or TRBV12-4 and TRBJ2-1; possibly TRBD2 for D (6 bases). V was clipped by 1 base and J by 4 bases, with 14 bases between them. The CDR3 has 16 residues. Here the CDR3 DNA reads TGTGCCAGCAGTTTAGGAACGGGGGTCCTTTACAATGAGCAGTTCTTC. Translated, it gives CASSLGTGVLYNEQFF.

The chain couples TRBV18 to TRBJ2-7, with 8 positions matching TRBD1. The germline V gene has CDR1 KGHSH and CDR2 LQKENI. This CDR3 has 13 residues. The trim removed 3 bases at V and 7 bases at J, leaving 5 bases unmatched. Written as DNA, the CDR3 is TGTGCCAGCTCACCGTCGCGACAGGGGGAGCAGTACTTC. This encodes CASSPSRQGEQYF.